This T cell receptor (beta chain) is from a study of response to subunit inactivated influenza vaccine. This clonotype was observed a handful of times. Trimming stripped 2 bases from V and 0 bases from J, with 10 bases between. Germline V lookup: CDR1 DFQATT, CDR2 SNEGSKA (reference sequence). The CDR3 runs 15 residues. TCRdb itself ran the RT-PCR reads through MiXCR, one entry per CDR3 protein. In the table there are roughly 700,000 distinct CDR3 sequences, about 14% of which are singletons. The chain has TRBV20-1 and TRBJ2-2; D perhaps matches TRBD1 (6 bases). This sequence originates from a man aged 45-60 years who received an inactivated influenza vaccine. The sample consisted of PBMCs from blood, taken approximately 15 days before vaccination. CDR3 region: CSARSTGTNTGELFF. The CDR3 bases are TGCAGTGCTAGATCGACAGGAACGAACACCGGGGAGCTGTTTTTT.